The TCR beta chain under discussion was sequenced for a study of shared clonotypes between healthy human individuals. Study-wide results and limits: The sampled material consisted only of blood, and tissue repertoires are likely to differ.

Germline V gene sequence: CDR1 SNHLY, CDR2 FYNNEI. The CDR3 contains 14 residues. V was clipped by 2 bases and J by 5 bases, with 10 bases between them. The data were produced by immunoSEQ multiplex PCR, yet TCRdb's version contains in-frame clones alone and is incomplete. Among a few hundred thousand clones, around 77% were seen once, and the ten largest hold around 13%. This clone was found a few times. Its antigen is not known. The TCR sequence derives from a woman between 40 and 50 years old in good health. Some clones in this sample may be carry-over from other donors' samples. The rearrangement joins TRBV2 to TRBJ1-5; D possibly corresponds to TRBD1 (5 bases). The sample was PBMCs. CDR3 in amino acids: CASSEQGSYQPQHF. The DNA of the CDR3 is TGTGCCAGCAGTGAACAGGGTTCGTATCAGCCCCAGCATTTT.